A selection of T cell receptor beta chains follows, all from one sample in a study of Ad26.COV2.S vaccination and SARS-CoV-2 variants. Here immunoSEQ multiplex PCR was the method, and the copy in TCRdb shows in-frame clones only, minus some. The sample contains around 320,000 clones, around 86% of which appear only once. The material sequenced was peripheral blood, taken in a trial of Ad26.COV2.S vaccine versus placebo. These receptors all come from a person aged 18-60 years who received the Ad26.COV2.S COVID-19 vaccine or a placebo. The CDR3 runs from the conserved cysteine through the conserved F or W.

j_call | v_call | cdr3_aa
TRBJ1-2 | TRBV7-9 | CASSIMTGDYGYTF
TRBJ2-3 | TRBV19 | CASSMERGNTDTQYF
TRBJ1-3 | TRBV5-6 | CASSPGAGRVDGNTIYF
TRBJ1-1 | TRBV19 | CASSRGPSGTFF
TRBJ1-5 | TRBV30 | CAWTTGGNQPQHF
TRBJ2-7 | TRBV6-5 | CASNFGTGGTYEQYF
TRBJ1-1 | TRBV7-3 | CASSLGQNTEAFF
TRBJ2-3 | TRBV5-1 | CASSLVAHSTDTQYF
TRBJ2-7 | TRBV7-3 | CASSLSAGYEQYF
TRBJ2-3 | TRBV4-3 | CASSQDLGSSTDTQYF
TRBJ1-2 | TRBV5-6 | CASSPGQGYGYTF
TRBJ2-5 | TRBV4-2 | CASSQGTVQETQYF
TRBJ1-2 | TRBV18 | CASSPPEDRANYGYTF
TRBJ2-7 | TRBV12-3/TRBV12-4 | CASSTGWGEQYF
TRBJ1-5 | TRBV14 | CASSQLAGNQPQHF
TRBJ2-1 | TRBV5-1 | CASSALAGGYNEQFF
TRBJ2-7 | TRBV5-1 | CASSLEQGPYEQYF
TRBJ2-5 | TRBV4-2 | CASSQEAAGVQETQYF
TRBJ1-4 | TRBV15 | CATSRDSPGAEKLFF
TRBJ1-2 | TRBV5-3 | CARSCPPRDRSFYGYTF
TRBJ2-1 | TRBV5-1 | CASSGTGPDEQFF
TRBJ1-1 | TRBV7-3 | CASSLVPTENTEAFF
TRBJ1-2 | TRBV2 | CASSGTGNYGYTF
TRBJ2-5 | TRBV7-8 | CASSLEQPWTQYF
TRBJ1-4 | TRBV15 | CATSRSATNEKLFF
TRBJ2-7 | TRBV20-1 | CSAVSSNEQYF
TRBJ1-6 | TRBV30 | CAWSVRDGSPLHF
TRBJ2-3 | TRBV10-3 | CAISDPSGGDTDTQYF
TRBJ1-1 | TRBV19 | CASRETGYNTEAFF
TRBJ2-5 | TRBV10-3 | CAISESAGLDAIETQYF
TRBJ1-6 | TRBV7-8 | CASSPPAPLINSPLHF
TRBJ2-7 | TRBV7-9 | CASSTTYEQYF
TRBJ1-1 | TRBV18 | CASSPPGGWNTEAFF
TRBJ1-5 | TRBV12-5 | CASGFRGNQPQHF
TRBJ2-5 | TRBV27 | CASMGGGAKETQYF
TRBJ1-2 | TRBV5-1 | CASSLELTPYGYTF
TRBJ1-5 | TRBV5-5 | CASSLAGVSNQPQHF
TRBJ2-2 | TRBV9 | CASSKTTGLRTGELFF
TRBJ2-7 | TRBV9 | CASSVQMAPYEQYF
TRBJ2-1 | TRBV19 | CASSLDRGPYNEQFF
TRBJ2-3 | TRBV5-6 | CASSPLGVTDTQYF